This T cell receptor beta chain was sequenced during a study of T-cell memory formation after mild COVID-19. Study summary: TCR clusters were mostly confined to one donor each.

TCRdb fed the 5' RACE reads into MiXCR, producing one record per CDR3 protein. The table lists roughly 150,000 distinct CDR3 sequences, around 15% of them singletons. This clonotype was found a few times. This TCR was recovered from an adult woman who had mild COVID-19 (a few samples of this study predate the infection). Cell type and time point are not known. Input material: PBMCs or a T cell subset sorted from them (not recorded which).

The CDR3 DNA reads as TGTGCCAGCAGCTTAGGTTCCCACCATCATGAGCAGTTCTTC. It codes for CASSLGSHHHEQFF. The rearrangement joins TRBV13 to TRBJ2-1; no definite D call. The V end lost 0 bases, the J end lost 8 bases, and 11 bases lay between the germline ends. The CDR3 has 14 amino acids. From germline, CDR1 is PRHDT and CDR2 FYEKMQ (reference sequence).